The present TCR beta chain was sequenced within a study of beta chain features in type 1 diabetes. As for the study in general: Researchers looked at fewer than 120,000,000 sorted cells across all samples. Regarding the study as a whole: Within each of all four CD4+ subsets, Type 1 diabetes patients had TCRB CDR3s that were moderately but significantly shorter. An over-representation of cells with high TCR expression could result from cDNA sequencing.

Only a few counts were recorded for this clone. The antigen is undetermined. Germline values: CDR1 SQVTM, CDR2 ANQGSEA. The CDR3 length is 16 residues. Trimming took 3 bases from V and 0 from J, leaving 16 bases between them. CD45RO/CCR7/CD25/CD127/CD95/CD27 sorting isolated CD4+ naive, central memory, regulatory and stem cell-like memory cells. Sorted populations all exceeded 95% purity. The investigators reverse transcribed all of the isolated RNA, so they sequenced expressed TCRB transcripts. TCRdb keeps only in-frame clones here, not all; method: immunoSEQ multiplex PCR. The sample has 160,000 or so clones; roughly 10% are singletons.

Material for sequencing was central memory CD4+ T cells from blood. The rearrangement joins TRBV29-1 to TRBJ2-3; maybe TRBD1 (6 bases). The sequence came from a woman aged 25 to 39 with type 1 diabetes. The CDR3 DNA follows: TGCAGCGTTGAGTGGGGACAAACGAGGAGCACAGATACGCAGTATTTT. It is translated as CSVEWGQTRSTDTQYF.